Listed here are 7 T cell receptor beta chains from one sample, sequenced in a study of STAT5B mutations in CD4+ large granular lymphocyte leukemia. Libraries were prepared by immunoSEQ multiplex PCR; TCRdb keeps only in-frame clonotypes and omits some of them. The sample has tens of thousands of clones, around 81% seen once. The source material was CD4+ T cells from blood buffy coats. These receptors were taken from a human donor in good health.

The chain links TRBV18 to TRBJ1-3; D is perhaps TRBD1 (6 bases). The V gene's germline CDR1 is KGHSH and CDR2 LQKENI. There are 15 residues in the CDR3. V lost 3 bases and J 0 bases, leaving 9 bases between the germline ends. CDR3 protein: CASSPQGTSGNTIYF. CDR3 nucleotide sequence: TGTGCCAGCTCACCGCAGGGGACCTCTGGAAACACCATATATTTT.

This clone has a single count. The chain carries TRBV7-2 and TRBJ2-7, with D possibly matching TRBD2 (5 bases). V lost 4 bases, J lost 0 bases, and 10 bases lay in between. From germline, CDR1 is SGHTA and CDR2 FQGNSA. The CDR3 runs to 14 residues. CDR3 sequence (DNA): TGTGCCAGCAGCTCAACAGCGGACTCCTACGAGCAGTACTTC. Protein: CASSSTADSYEQYF. The variable domain in full, with the rest retrieved from reference TRBV7-2 and TRBJ2-7, is GAGVSQSPSNKVTEKGKDVELRCDPISGHTALYWYRQSLGQGLEFLIYFQGNSAPDKSGLPSDRFSAERTGGSVSTLTIQRTQQEDSAVYLCASSSTADSYEQYFGPGTRLTVT.

The V and J genes are TRBV10-3 and TRBJ2-5, with D hard to call. CDR1 is ENHRY and CDR2 is SYGVKD in the germline V gene. V dropped 5 bases and J dropped 0 bases, with 10 bases sitting between them. The CDR3 is 14 amino acids. CDR3 nucleotide sequence: TGTGCCATCAGTCCTTCACGGGACCAAGAGACCCAGTACTTC. Its translation: CAISPSRDQETQYF.

This chain connects TRBV7-9 to TRBJ1-1, with D perhaps matching TRBD1 (6 bases). The CDR3 spans 16 residues. The V and J ends lost 3 bases and 4 bases respectively, with 18 bases between them. In germline, CDR1 is SEHNR, CDR2 FQNEAQ (reference sequence). CDR3 coding DNA: TGTGCCAGCAGCTTGGGAGGGGGAAGTTCTATCACTGAAGCTTTCTTT. This translates into CASSLGGGSSITEAFF.

This rearrangement joins TRBV27 to TRBJ2-3; TRBD2 might be the D (7 bases). V lost 8 bases and J 2 bases, leaving 14 bases between the germline ends. The germline gives CDR1 MNHEY, CDR2 SMNVEV (reference sequence). There are 14 residues in the CDR3. As DNA, the CDR3 is TGTGCCAGCCGACGGGGGGCTGTCACAGATACGCAGTATTTT. It encodes CASRRGAVTDTQYF.

The chain uses TRBV7-2 and TRBJ1-5, with 8 positions matching TRBD1. CDR1 is SGHTA, CDR2 FQGNSA, per germline. J gave up 10 bases and V 5 bases, and 10 bases lay outside the gene matches. This CDR3 has 14 amino acids. The CDR3 DNA is TGTGCCAGCAGCCCAGGGGGGACAGGAGCTCCCCAGCATTTT. Its translation is CASSPGGTGAPQHF. Based on the CDR3 plus reference TRBV7-2 and TRBJ1-5, the full variable domain is GAGVSQSPSNKVTEKGKDVELRCDPISGHTALYWYRQSLGQGLEFLIYFQGNSAPDKSGLPSDRFSAERTGGSVSTLTIQRTQQEDSAVYLCASSPGGTGAPQHFGDGTRLSIL.

This chain connects TRBV7-9 to TRBJ2-5; maybe TRBD2 (6 bases). Germline CDR1 is SEHNR and CDR2 is FQNEAQ (reference sequence). The CDR3 extends over 14 amino acids. Trimming cost V 4 bases and J 1 base, with 10 bases left between them. The CDR3 protein is CASSSWDFQETQYF. The DNA for the CDR3 is TGTGCCAGCAGCTCCTGGGACTTCCAAGAGACCCAGTACTTC.